These 8 T cell receptor beta chains were sequenced from one sample in a study of cytomegalovirus exposure and HLA in healthy donors. Only in-frame clones appear in the TCRdb table, and some are missing; sequencing was by immunoSEQ multiplex PCR. Of approximately 44,000 clones listed, 88% are singletons. Sequencing was carried out using PBMCs. The origin of the receptors is a woman aged 25 to 39 in good health and CMV-seronegative.

This rearrangement joins TRBV23-1 to TRBJ2-7; perhaps TRBD2 as D (5 bases). TRBV23-1 is an ORF, with its function uncertain. The CDR3 has 12 amino acids. V was pared by 2 bases and J by 7 bases, with 9 bases between. CDR3 coding DNA: TGCGCCAGCAGTCAAAAAAGGAGGGAGCAGTACTTC. Protein: CASSQKRREQYF.

The J gene is TRBJ1-5, the V gene TRBV5-1; D perhaps matches TRBD1 (6 bases). CDR1 SGHRS and CDR2 YFSETQ come from the germline V gene. This CDR3 contains 15 residues. V lost 0 bases and J lost 6, with 13 bases in between. The CDR3 sequence is CASSLVGGAGQPQHF. The CDR3 bases are TGCGCCAGCAGCTTGGTCGGGGGGGCGGGTCAGCCCCAGCATTTT. The whole variable domain, filled in from reference TRBV5-1 and TRBJ1-5, reads KAGVTQTPRYLIKTRGQQVTLSCSPISGHRSVSWYQQTPGQGLQFLFEYFSETQRNKGNFPGRFSGRQFSNSRSEMNVSTLELGDSALYLCASSLVGGAGQPQHFGDGTRLSIL.

This clone was seen a single time. The chain recombines TRBV29-1 with TRBJ2-7; 8 bases line up with TRBD2. CDR3 length: 15 residues. V shed 1 base and J 7 bases; nucleotides not matched to a gene: 12. The germline V gene has CDR1 SQVTM and CDR2 ANQGSEA. The CDR3 is CSVEGGAGAVGEQYF. The CDR3 DNA reads as TGCAGCGTTGAAGGTGGAGCGGGAGCAGTGGGGGAGCAGTACTTC.

The chain has TRBV29-1 and TRBJ2-4; the D gene is possibly TRBD1 (5 bases). CDR3 length: 13 amino acids. Trimming shortened V by 7 bases and J by 2 bases, and 12 bases separated the two germline ends. Germline loops: CDR1 SQVTM, CDR2 ANQGSEA. CDR3 residues: CSALTATKNIQYF. DNA for the CDR3: TGCAGCGCTCTGACAGCCACCAAAAACATTCAGTACTTC.

The chain joins TRBV11-2 to TRBJ1-2; D is undetermined. CDR3 size: 13 residues. CDR1 is SGHAT and CDR2 is FQNNGV in the germline V gene. V gave up 0 bases and J gave up 5 bases, with 7 bases separating them. For the CDR3, the DNA is TGTGCCAGCAGCTTAGAACTGAGTTATGGCTACACCTTC. Amino acids: CASSLELSYGYTF.

This chain joins TRBV6-1 and TRBJ2-7; D possibly corresponds to TRBD2 (6 bases). Per germline, CDR1 MNHNS and CDR2 SASEGT. V was clipped by 4 bases and J by 6 bases, with 16 bases between them. There are 14 residues in the CDR3. The CDR3 protein is CASSVFLVGSEQYF. The CDR3 DNA follows: TGTGCCAGCAGTGTGTTCCTGGTCGGGAGCGAGCAGTACTTC.

J is TRBJ1-2 and V is TRBV19, with TRBD1 matching over 9 bases. The CDR3 spans 15 residues. CDR1 is LNHDA and CDR2 is SQIVND in the germline V gene (reference sequence). J was trimmed by 5 bases and V by 5 bases; bases with no gene match: 9. Here the CDR3 DNA reads TGTGCCAGTAGTTCCTGGACAGGGGCTACTTATGGCTACACCTTC. This translates into CASSSWTGATYGYTF.

V and J are TRBV7-2 and TRBJ2-2, with TRBD2 matching 9 bases. CDR3 length: 15 residues. Looked up from germline, CDR1 is SGHTA and CDR2 is FQGNSA. Trimming at V came to 5 bases and at J to 6 bases, leaving 7 bases not matched to a gene. DNA for the CDR3: TGTGCCAGCAGCCCCAAGGGACTAGCTGCCGGGGAGCTGTTTTTT. As protein: CASSPKGLAAGELFF. The variable domain in full, completed from reference TRBV7-2 and TRBJ2-2, reads GAGVSQSPSNKVTEKGKDVELRCDPISGHTALYWYRQSLGQGLEFLIYFQGNSAPDKSGLPSDRFSAERTGGSVSTLTIQRTQQEDSAVYLCASSPKGLAAGELFFGEGSRLTVL.